This T cell receptor (beta chain) was documented in a study of PD-1 blockade in mismatch repair-deficient tumors. PCR or immunohistochemistry showed mismatch repair deficiency in every enrolled patient. This table comes from immunoSEQ multiplex PCR, and its TCRdb copy is limited to in-frame clones, with some not included. Of 76,000 or so clones listed, approximately 80% are singletons. Study-wide points: Rapid post-treatment expansion, then contraction, generally preceding radiologic response, marked tumor-resident clones.

Comment on this clone: The antigen remains unidentified.

This material consisted of peripheral blood, taken 44 weeks after starting pembrolizumab. This receptor was identified in an adult with mismatch repair-deficient cancer.

The CDR3 reads CASNPGQGLYF. Here the CDR3 DNA reads TGTGCCAGTAACCCGGGACAGGGTTTGTATTTT. The chain uses TRBV19 and TRBJ2-3, with TRBD1 matching over 9 bases. Trimming removed 7 bases from V and 14 bases from J; junction bases left unmatched: 7. CDR3 length: 11 residues. Germline V lookup: CDR1 LNHDA, CDR2 SQIVND (reference sequence).